A selection of T cell receptor beta chains follows, all from one sample in a study of T cells in Graves' hyperthyroidism and ophthalmopathy. TCRdb redid the calling of the multiplex PCR reads with MiXCR, one entry per CDR3 protein. The sample contains around 760,000 distinct CDR3 sequences, around 40% of which appear only once. The specimen was blood. The source is a woman aged 40 to 49 with Graves' hyperthyroidism. Both conserved end residues are part of each CDR3. Fields, in order: J gene, clone size, D gene, V gene, CDR3 DNA, CDR3 protein. A D gene is named only where the DNA matches it firmly. Only some rows state a clone size, as once, few, many or a class for expanded clones.

j_call: TRBJ2-5; clone_size: NA; d_call: TRBD2; v_call: TRBV2; cdr3_nt: TGTGCCAGCAATAAACCGGGACTAGCGGGGAAAGAGACCCAGTACTTC; cdr3_aa: CASNKPGLAGKETQYF
j_call: TRBJ1-3; clone_size: NA; d_call: NA; v_call: TRBV9; cdr3_nt: TGTGCCAGCAGCGTGGAGAGCTCTGGAGACACCATATATTTT; cdr3_aa: CASSVESSGDTIYF
j_call: TRBJ1-4; clone_size: NA; d_call: TRBD1; v_call: TRBV5-4; cdr3_nt: TGTGCCAGCAGCGGGGGACAGGGCTCTAATGAAAAACTGTTTTTT; cdr3_aa: CASSGGQGSNEKLFF
j_call: TRBJ2-7; clone_size: many; d_call: NA; v_call: TRBV3-1; cdr3_nt: TGTGCCAGCAGCCAAGCGAGTCCTGGTCCCTACGAGCAGTACTTC; cdr3_aa: CASSQASPGPYEQYF
j_call: TRBJ1-2; clone_size: NA; d_call: NA; v_call: TRBV29-1; cdr3_nt: TGCAGCGTTGAAGTACAGGGTCTAAGTCTGGACGACTATGGCTACACCTTC; cdr3_aa: CSVEVQGLSLDDYGYTF
j_call: TRBJ1-2; clone_size: NA; d_call: NA; v_call: TRBV24-1; cdr3_nt: TGTGCCACCAGTGATCCATGGATGAGCTATGGCTACACCTTC; cdr3_aa: CATSDPWMSYGYTF
j_call: TRBJ2-7; clone_size: many; d_call: TRBD1; v_call: TRBV19; cdr3_nt: TGTGCCAGCGAACGGGACAGAGGCTACGAGCAGTACTTC; cdr3_aa: CASERDRGYEQYF
j_call: TRBJ2-2; clone_size: NA; d_call: TRBD1; v_call: TRBV5-1; cdr3_nt: TGCGCCAGCAGCTTCTTGACGGGCGTCAGGGGGACCGGGGAGCTGTTTTTT; cdr3_aa: CASSFLTGVRGTGELFF
j_call: TRBJ2-2; clone_size: few; d_call: TRBD1; v_call: TRBV24-1; cdr3_nt: TGTGCCACCAGTCGCACCGGGACAGGGCCCGAAGCCCTCCCCGGGGAGCTGTTTTTT; cdr3_aa: CATSRTGTGPEALPGELFF
j_call: TRBJ1-2; clone_size: many; d_call: TRBD1; v_call: TRBV12-3/TRBV12-4; cdr3_nt: TGTGCCAGCAGTGACAGGGTCAAAGGTGGCTACACCTTC; cdr3_aa: CASSDRVKGGYTF
j_call: TRBJ1-3; clone_size: few; d_call: NA; v_call: TRBV12-3/TRBV12-4; cdr3_nt: TGTGCCAGCAGTAGACGGACGGCCGACTCTGGAAACACCATATATTTT; cdr3_aa: CASSRRTADSGNTIYF
j_call: TRBJ1-1; clone_size: many; d_call: NA; v_call: TRBV7-9; cdr3_nt: TGTGCCAGCAGCTTAGGGGTGGGCGGTAACACTGAAGCTTTCTTT; cdr3_aa: CASSLGVGGNTEAFF
j_call: TRBJ1-2; clone_size: many; d_call: TRBD1; v_call: TRBV12-3/TRBV12-4; cdr3_nt: TGTGCCAGCAGTCTCGACAGGGGTTTGATCGATGGCTACACCTTC; cdr3_aa: CASSLDRGLIDGYTF
j_call: TRBJ1-3; clone_size: NA; d_call: TRBD1; v_call: TRBV7-2; cdr3_nt: TGTGCCAGCAGCCTTGCGGGACAGAAGGGAAACACCATATATTTT; cdr3_aa: CASSLAGQKGNTIYF
j_call: TRBJ1-2; clone_size: many; d_call: NA; v_call: TRBV25-1; cdr3_nt: TGTGACAGAAGGGGAGCCCCATACTATGGCTACACCTTC; cdr3_aa: CDRRGAPYYGYTF
j_call: TRBJ2-7; clone_size: many; d_call: NA; v_call: TRBV7-9; cdr3_nt: TGTGCCAGCAGCTCGGGGGTCCACGAGCAGTACTTC; cdr3_aa: CASSSGVHEQYF
j_call: TRBJ2-7; clone_size: NA; d_call: TRBD2; v_call: TRBV10-3; cdr3_nt: TGTGCCATCAGCCCACCCCCGACTAGCGGCTCCTACGAGCAGTACTTC; cdr3_aa: CAISPPPTSGSYEQYF
j_call: TRBJ1-3; clone_size: few; d_call: NA; v_call: TRBV11-2; cdr3_nt: TGTGCCAGCAGCTTTACTACGGCCTCTGGAAACACCATATATTTT; cdr3_aa: CASSFTTASGNTIYF
j_call: TRBJ1-1; clone_size: NA; d_call: NA; v_call: TRBV25-1; cdr3_nt: TGTGCCAGCGTCGACCGGTTCCAGAACACTGAAGCTTTCTTT; cdr3_aa: CASVDRFQNTEAFF
j_call: TRBJ1-5; clone_size: few; d_call: NA; v_call: TRBV12-3/TRBV12-4; cdr3_nt: TGTGCCAGCAGTTTTCAAATGGGGTCGTTAGTCAATCAGCCCCAGCATTTT; cdr3_aa: CASSFQMGSLVNQPQHF
j_call: TRBJ2-2; clone_size: once; d_call: TRBD2; v_call: TRBV10-3; cdr3_nt: TGTGCCATCAGCCTCGACGGGGGGGTAGCAGGGGCGAACACCGGGGAGCTGTTTTTT; cdr3_aa: CAISLDGGVAGANTGELFF
j_call: TRBJ2-3; clone_size: once; d_call: NA; v_call: TRBV20-1; cdr3_nt: TGCAGTGCTACCCGGGACCGCACTCCAGATACGCAGTATTTT; cdr3_aa: CSATRDRTPDTQYF
j_call: TRBJ2-5; clone_size: many; d_call: NA; v_call: TRBV9; cdr3_nt: TGTGCCAGCAGCACCGCCCGGGACCGAAAAGAGACCCAGTACTTC; cdr3_aa: CASSTARDRKETQYF
j_call: TRBJ2-6; clone_size: NA; d_call: NA; v_call: TRBV9; cdr3_nt: TGTGCCAGCAGCCAAGAGTGGGCGGGGGCCAACGTCCTGACTTTC; cdr3_aa: CASSQEWAGANVLTF
j_call: TRBJ1-1; clone_size: NA; d_call: NA; v_call: TRBV12-3/TRBV12-4; cdr3_nt: TGTGCCAGCAGCAAAGACGGGAACACTGGAGCTTTCTTT; cdr3_aa: CASSKDGNTGAFF
j_call: TRBJ1-1; clone_size: few; d_call: NA; v_call: TRBV6-1; cdr3_nt: TGTGCCAGCAGTGAAATGTTGAACACTGAAGCTTTCTTT; cdr3_aa: CASSEMLNTEAFF
j_call: TRBJ1-2; clone_size: few; d_call: NA; v_call: TRBV6-2/TRBV6-3; cdr3_nt: TGTGCCAGCAGGGGCTGGAGGGGCTACACCTTC; cdr3_aa: CASRGWRGYTF
j_call: TRBJ2-7; clone_size: NA; d_call: NA; v_call: TRBV11-2; cdr3_nt: TGTGCCAGCAGCTCGTTTAGAAACTACGAGCAGTACTTC; cdr3_aa: CASSSFRNYEQYF
j_call: TRBJ1-2; clone_size: NA; d_call: NA; v_call: TRBV19; cdr3_nt: NA; cdr3_aa: CASSINSGQGVLRGYTF
j_call: TRBJ1-1; clone_size: few; d_call: TRBD1; v_call: TRBV20-1; cdr3_nt: TGCAGTGCTCGAAAGATCTCGGAAGTTCGGGACAGGGTTTACACTGAAGCTTTCTTT; cdr3_aa: CSARKISEVRDRVYTEAFF
j_call: TRBJ1-6; clone_size: NA; d_call: TRBD1; v_call: TRBV12-3/TRBV12-4; cdr3_nt: TGTGCTAGTGGTTTGGCCAGGACAGGAGGCACATCCTATAATTCACCCCTCCACTTT; cdr3_aa: CASGLARTGGTSYNSPLHF
j_call: TRBJ1-1; clone_size: many; d_call: NA; v_call: TRBV7-9; cdr3_nt: TGTGCCAGCAGCTTAGGACAGCTTATGAACACTGAAGCTTTCTTT; cdr3_aa: CASSLGQLMNTEAFF
j_call: TRBJ1-5; clone_size: NA; d_call: NA; v_call: TRBV4-2; cdr3_nt: TGTGCCAGCAGCCAAGATGAATTTGGGGGCGAAAGCAATCAGCCCCAGCATTTT; cdr3_aa: CASSQDEFGGESNQPQHF
j_call: TRBJ2-2; clone_size: NA; d_call: NA; v_call: TRBV6-1; cdr3_nt: TGTGCCACCTCCCGGATGGACGGGGAGCTGTTTTTT; cdr3_aa: CATSRMDGELFF
j_call: TRBJ2-7; clone_size: once; d_call: TRBD1; v_call: TRBV29-1; cdr3_nt: TGCAGCCGGGACAGGGGATACGAGCAGTACTTC; cdr3_aa: CSRDRGYEQYF
j_call: TRBJ1-3; clone_size: NA; d_call: NA; v_call: TRBV29-1; cdr3_nt: TGCAGCGTTGAGGGGGGCAGGAGAAACACCATATATTTT; cdr3_aa: CSVEGGRRNTIYF
j_call: TRBJ2-7; clone_size: NA; d_call: TRBD2; v_call: TRBV4-2; cdr3_nt: TGTGCCAGCAGCGCCCAACTAGCGGGGGCCTACGAGCAGTACTTC; cdr3_aa: CASSAQLAGAYEQYF
j_call: TRBJ1-2; clone_size: few; d_call: NA; v_call: TRBV5-1; cdr3_nt: TGCGCCAGCAGCTTGCTGAGGACTAACTATGGCTACACCTTC; cdr3_aa: CASSLLRTNYGYTF
j_call: TRBJ2-7; clone_size: many; d_call: NA; v_call: TRBV7-2; cdr3_nt: TGTGCCAGCAGCTTAGACCATGTGACATCAGCCTACGAGCAGTACTTC; cdr3_aa: CASSLDHVTSAYEQYF
j_call: TRBJ1-1; clone_size: few; d_call: NA; v_call: TRBV2; cdr3_nt: TGTGCCAGCAGCGTAGGCGGGGGGGGCTTGATAACTGAAGCTTTCTTT; cdr3_aa: CASSVGGGGLITEAFF
j_call: TRBJ1-6; clone_size: many; d_call: TRBD1; v_call: TRBV12-3/TRBV12-4; cdr3_nt: TGTGCCAGCAGCCCCGGGACAGGGGGCTCTGGGGCCCTCCACTTT; cdr3_aa: CASSPGTGGSGALHF
j_call: TRBJ2-7; clone_size: NA; d_call: NA; v_call: TRBV6-5; cdr3_nt: TGTGCCACCAGAGCGGGCTACGAGCAGTACTTC; cdr3_aa: CATRAGYEQYF
j_call: TRBJ2-7; clone_size: many; d_call: NA; v_call: TRBV7-6; cdr3_nt: TGTGCCAGCAGCTTAGAGTCTAGATACGAGCAGTACTTC; cdr3_aa: CASSLESRYEQYF
j_call: TRBJ2-2; clone_size: NA; d_call: NA; v_call: TRBV6-6; cdr3_nt: TGTGCCAGCAGTTACTTCGGGAGAGCCCTTGCGAACACCGGGGAGCTGTTTTTT; cdr3_aa: CASSYFGRALANTGELFF
j_call: TRBJ2-5; clone_size: NA; d_call: TRBD2; v_call: TRBV4-3; cdr3_nt: TGCGCCAGCAGCCAAGATAGACTAGCCGGGGAGACCCAGTACTTC; cdr3_aa: CASSQDRLAGETQYF
j_call: TRBJ1-5; clone_size: NA; d_call: TRBD1; v_call: TRBV5-1; cdr3_nt: TGCGCCAGCAGCCTGACAGGGTACTATCAGCCCCAGCATTTT; cdr3_aa: CASSLTGYYQPQHF
j_call: TRBJ2-5; clone_size: NA; d_call: NA; v_call: TRBV4-3; cdr3_nt: TGCGCCAGCAGCGAAGAGAACTTCCAGACCCAGTACTTC; cdr3_aa: CASSEENFQTQYF
j_call: TRBJ1-1; clone_size: NA; d_call: NA; v_call: TRBV7-6; cdr3_nt: TGTGCCAGCAGTTTAGGATACGGGTCAGATCTATTAATGAACACTGAAGCTTTCTTT; cdr3_aa: CASSLGYGSDLLMNTEAFF
j_call: TRBJ2-7; clone_size: NA; d_call: TRBD2; v_call: TRBV7-9; cdr3_nt: TGTGCCAGCAGCTTAACTCGGGGGGGCGAGCAGTACTTC; cdr3_aa: CASSLTRGGEQYF
j_call: TRBJ1-4; clone_size: few; d_call: NA; v_call: TRBV7-9; cdr3_nt: TGTGCCAGCAGCCAAGCCGGGGGTGGCGACGAAAAACTGTTTTTT; cdr3_aa: CASSQAGGGDEKLFF
j_call: TRBJ1-1; clone_size: many; d_call: NA; v_call: TRBV20-1; cdr3_nt: TGCAGTGCTAGACGCGACAGGGAAGCTTTCTTT; cdr3_aa: CSARRDREAFF
j_call: TRBJ1-2; clone_size: many; d_call: NA; v_call: TRBV7-9; cdr3_nt: TGTGCCAGCAGCTTAGTCAAGGGCCTTAACTATGGCTACACCTTC; cdr3_aa: CASSLVKGLNYGYTF
j_call: TRBJ1-1; clone_size: NA; d_call: NA; v_call: TRBV6-5; cdr3_nt: TGTGCCTGCAGTTACGGGGAGGCGAACACTGAAGCTTTCTTT; cdr3_aa: CACSYGEANTEAFF
j_call: TRBJ2-2; clone_size: NA; d_call: TRBD1; v_call: TRBV29-1; cdr3_nt: TGCAGCGTTGAGACAGGGGTTAACACCGGGGAGCTGTTTTTT; cdr3_aa: CSVETGVNTGELFF
j_call: TRBJ1-2; clone_size: NA; d_call: NA; v_call: TRBV5-1; cdr3_nt: TGCGCCAGCAGCCTTGCCTCCCAGGCCATTAATAGCTACACCTTC; cdr3_aa: CASSLASQAINSYTF
j_call: TRBJ2-6; clone_size: NA; d_call: NA; v_call: TRBV5-1; cdr3_nt: TGCGCCAGCAGCTTGAGTATTCGGGGAGCCAACGTCCTGACTTTC; cdr3_aa: CASSLSIRGANVLTF
j_call: TRBJ2-6; clone_size: NA; d_call: NA; v_call: TRBV7-2; cdr3_nt: TGTGCCAGCAGCCAAGAATTGGGGGCCGGGGCCAACGTCCTGACTTTC; cdr3_aa: CASSQELGAGANVLTF
j_call: TRBJ1-4; clone_size: NA; d_call: NA; v_call: TRBV6-5; cdr3_nt: TGTGCCAGCAGTTACGGAACCGGGGAAAAACTGTTTTTT; cdr3_aa: CASSYGTGEKLFF
j_call: TRBJ2-5; clone_size: once; d_call: NA; v_call: TRBV20-1; cdr3_nt: TGCAGTGCGGAGGGTAGCGGCCAAGAGACCCAGTACTTC; cdr3_aa: CSAEGSGQETQYF